The 25 T cell receptor beta chains below come from one sample, sequenced in a study of blood T cell repertoires in COVID-19. Only in-frame clones appear in the TCRdb table, and some are missing; sequencing was by immunoSEQ multiplex PCR. Of about 230,000 clones listed, approximately 80% are singletons. The sample taken for sequencing was peripheral blood. The receptors were sampled from a man aged 40-50 years with acute or convalescent COVID-19.

This clone occurred once. V usage is TRBV5-1 and J usage is TRBJ1-6; TRBD1 matches at 7 bases. The CDR3 covers 14 residues. Germline trimming cut 4 bases from V and 8 bases from J; bases unmatched to any gene: 6. In germline, CDR1 is SGHRS, CDR2 YFSETQ. CDR3 sequence (DNA): TGCGCCAGCAGCGTGGGACAGTTGGATTCACCCCTCCACTTT. Translating gives CASSVGQLDSPLHF.

In DNA form, the CDR3 reads TGCAGCGTCCAGACTAGCGGGAACCTCAATGAGCAGTTCTTC. It specifies CSVQTSGNLNEQFF. The chain joins TRBV29-1 to TRBJ2-1, with TRBD2 matching over 11 bases. The germline V gene has CDR1 SQVTM and CDR2 ANQGSEA. This CDR3 has 14 amino acids. V lost 6 bases, J lost 6 bases, and 7 bases stayed unmatched.

The chain couples TRBV6-2 or TRBV6-3 to TRBJ1-1; tentative D call: TRBD1 (5 bases). V lost 4 bases and J lost 3, with 6 bases in between. There are 12 residues in the CDR3. The germline CDR1 and CDR2 sequences are MNHEY and SVGEGT. This CDR3 reads CASSWGHTEAFF. CDR3 DNA: TGTGCCAGCAGTTGGGGCCACACTGAAGCTTTCTTT.

The V call is TRBV5-4, the J call TRBJ2-5, with D possibly being TRBD2 (6 bases). Germline assignment: CDR1 SGHNT and CDR2 YYREEE (reference sequence). The CDR3 contains 17 residues. V lost 3 bases and J 4 bases, leaving 22 bases between the germline ends. The CDR3 is CASSSQWGEISGETQYF. As DNA, the CDR3 is TGTGCCAGCAGCTCCCAGTGGGGGGAGATCAGTGGAGAGACCCAGTACTTC.

The V call is TRBV5-1, the J call TRBJ1-1; tentatively, D is TRBD1 (6 bases). Germline V gene sequence: CDR1 SGHRS, CDR2 YFSETQ. V dropped 6 bases and J dropped 4 bases, with 19 bases sitting between them. This CDR3 has 15 residues. This CDR3 is CASNTPGVQSTEAFF. CDR3 in DNA: TGCGCCAGCAACACCCCAGGGGTCCAGAGCACTGAAGCTTTCTTT. Supplemented by reference TRBV5-1 and TRBJ1-1, the full variable domain reads KAGVTQTPRYLIKTRGQQVTLSCSPISGHRSVSWYQQTPGQGLQFLFEYFSETQRNKGNFPGRFSGRQFSNSRSEMNVSTLELGDSALYLCASNTPGVQSTEAFFGQGTRLTVV.

The chain is built from TRBV18 and TRBJ1-2; weak D call: TRBD1 (6 bases). CDR1 is KGHSH, CDR2 LQKENI, per germline. V lost 5 bases to trimming and J lost 5 bases, with 12 bases between them. CDR3 length equals 13 residues. Here the CDR3 reads CASSDRSYYGYTF. The CDR3 DNA reads as TGTGCCAGCTCAGACAGGAGCTATTATGGCTACACCTTC.

CDR3 in amino acids: CASIGEYGGEAFF. Here the CDR3 DNA reads TGTGCCAGCATCGGGGAGTATGGGGGCGAAGCTTTCTTT. This sequence joins TRBV2 and TRBJ1-1, with TRBD1 as a possible D gene (6 bases). Germline V gene sequence: CDR1 SNHLY, CDR2 FYNNEI. The CDR3 is 13 residues long. The ends were cut back, 7 bases at V and 8 bases at J, with 17 bases in the middle.

The rearrangement links TRBV28 to TRBJ1-4, with D hard to call. CDR1 MDHEN and CDR2 SYDVKM come from the germline V gene. Trimming removed 7 bases at V and 7 bases at J, with 19 bases between. The CDR3 length is 15 residues. DNA for the CDR3: TGTGCCAGCACAAGCGGCCCTCCCCGGGGTGAAAAACTGTTTTTT. This encodes CASTSGPPRGEKLFF.

The rearrangement joins TRBV7-8 to TRBJ2-1; no clear D. Germline loops: CDR1 SGHVS, CDR2 FQNEAQ. V shed 2 bases and J shed 2 bases, with 10 bases lying between them. The CDR3 spans 15 residues. CDR3 DNA sequence: TGTGCCAGCAGCTTAATGGAACAGACCTACAATGAGCAGTTCTTC. This codes for CASSLMEQTYNEQFF. Looking up the rest from reference TRBV7-8 and TRBJ2-1 gives the full variable domain: GAGVSQSPRYKVAKRGQDVALRCDPISGHVSLFWYQQALGQGPEFLTYFQNEAQLDKSGLPSDRFFAERPEGSVSTLKIQRTQQEDSAVYLCASSLMEQTYNEQFFGPGTRLTVL.

This clone was counted once. This chain links TRBV5-1 with TRBJ2-1; 7 bases fit TRBD2. This CDR3 contains 14 residues. The germline V gene encodes CDR1 SGHRS and CDR2 YFSETQ. Unmatched junction bases numbered 9, after V lost 3 bases and J lost 9 bases. In nucleotides, the CDR3 is TGCGCCAGCAGCTACAGCGGGGTTAGGGGTGAGCAGTTCTTC. It is translated as CASSYSGVRGEQFF. The whole variable domain, remainder taken from reference TRBV5-1 and TRBJ2-1, is KAGVTQTPRYLIKTRGQQVTLSCSPISGHRSVSWYQQTPGQGLQFLFEYFSETQRNKGNFPGRFSGRQFSNSRSEMNVSTLELGDSALYLCASSYSGVRGEQFFGPGTRLTVL.

V is TRBV19 and J is TRBJ2-2; no reliable D call. The V gene's germline CDR1 is LNHDA and CDR2 SQIVND (reference sequence). V lost 3 bases to trimming and J lost 4 bases, with 6 bases between them. The CDR3 is 13 residues long. CDR3 in amino acids: CASSIQATGELFF. CDR3 DNA: TGTGCCAGTAGTATCCAGGCCACCGGGGAGCTGTTTTTT.

This clone appeared once. The V gene is TRBV6-2 or TRBV6-3, the J gene TRBJ2-1; 12 bases match TRBD2. CDR3 length equals 19 residues. Losses at the gene ends were 0 bases for V and 9 bases for J; bases not matched to a gene: 15. Germline-derived CDR1 and CDR2 are MNHEY and SVGEGT. The CDR3 DNA follows: TGTGCCAGCAGTTACTCGGGACTAGCGGGTTCATGGGATGGGGGTGAGCAGTTCTTC. This gives the protein CASSYSGLAGSWDGGEQFF.

This clone has just one count. This chain joins TRBV9 and TRBJ2-4; D perhaps matches TRBD2 (6 bases). CDR1 is SGDLS and CDR2 is YYNGEE in the germline V gene. This CDR3 comprises 13 residues. V shed 4 bases and J shed 5 bases, with 10 bases lying between them. This chain's CDR3 is CASSPGGENIQYF. The CDR3 nucleotides read TGTGCCAGCAGCCCAGGAGGGGAAAACATTCAGTACTTC.

This chain uses TRBV15 with TRBJ1-6, with TRBD1 matching 8 bases. V lost 2 bases to trimming and J lost 8 bases; unmatched junction nucleotides: 8. This CDR3 comprises 16 residues. CDR1 is LNHNV and CDR2 is YYDKDF in the germline V gene (reference sequence). The CDR3 sequence is CATSRSPDREDSPLHF. CDR3 nucleotides: TGTGCCACCAGCAGATCCCCGGACAGGGAAGATTCACCCCTCCACTTT.

The V and J genes are TRBV2 and TRBJ1-2; 10 bases map to TRBD1. V shed 1 base and J 8 bases; nucleotides not matched to a gene: 7. The CDR3 spans 15 residues. CDR1 SNHLY and CDR2 FYNNEI come from the germline V gene. Written as DNA, the CDR3 is TGTGCCAGCAGTGAAGAAGGGACAGGGGTACGCGGCTACACCTTC. Translating gives CASSEEGTGVRGYTF.

This chain uses TRBV7-9 with TRBJ1-4, with 7 bases that match TRBD1. Per germline, CDR1 SEHNR and CDR2 FQNEAQ (reference sequence). V trimming: 5 bases; J trimming: 3 bases; junction bases outside the gene matches: 6. The length of the CDR3 is 15 residues. CDR3 sequence reads: CASSHTGEANEKLFF. CDR3 DNA: TGTGCCAGCAGCCATACAGGGGAAGCTAATGAAAAACTGTTTTTT. Variable domain in full (rest from reference TRBV7-9 and TRBJ1-4): DTGVSQNPRHKITKRGQNVTFRCDPISEHNRLYWYRQTLGQGPEFLTYFQNEAQLEKSRLLSDRFSAERPKGSFSTLEIQRTEQGDSAMYLCASSHTGEANEKLFFGSGTQLSVL.

The rearrangement links TRBV6-5 to TRBJ2-7; tentative D call: TRBD2 (7 bases). The CDR3 runs to 16 residues. From germline, CDR1 is MNHEY and CDR2 SVGAGI. The V end was cut by 3 bases, the J end by 4 bases, with 19 bases between. The CDR3 DNA sequence: TGTGCCAGCAGTTATGGGTTGGCGGGGGCTCGGTACGAGCAGTACTTC. Residues: CASSYGLAGARYEQYF.

The gene calls are TRBV7-2 and TRBJ1-2; TRBD1 might be the D (6 bases). The CDR3 contains 15 residues. Germline V CDR1 and CDR2: SGHTA, FQGNSA. V lost 5 bases to trimming and J lost 4 bases, with 17 bases between them. CDR3 in DNA: TGTGCCAGCAGCCCTCAAACAGGGCCCTCCTATGGCTACACCTTC. Translated, it gives CASSPQTGPSYGYTF.

The chain is built from TRBV19 and TRBJ1-4; TRBD1 might be the D (6 bases). With 3 bases removed from V and 11 bases from J, the gap between germline ends came to 10 bases. The V gene's germline CDR1 is LNHDA and CDR2 SQIVND (reference sequence). The CDR3 has 12 amino acids. In nucleotides, the CDR3 is TGTGCCAGTAGTATCGAGGGGGACAAACTGTTTTTT. Translated, it gives CASSIEGDKLFF.

The V call is TRBV19, the J call TRBJ2-3; 8 bases align to TRBD1. The CDR3 consists of 17 residues. After removal of 4 bases from V and 1 base from J, the junction contained 10 bases not matched to a gene. CDR1 and CDR2 from the germline V gene are LNHDA and SQIVND (reference sequence). The CDR3 DNA reads as TGTGCCAGTAGTAAAAACGGACAGGGCCGAGGCACAGATACGCAGTATTTT. Amino acids: CASSKNGQGRGTDTQYF.

The rearrangement joins TRBV10-3 to TRBJ2-2, with TRBD2 identical over 13 bases. This CDR3 has 17 residues. V lost 10 bases to trimming and J lost 3 bases; unmatched junction nucleotides: 11. The V gene's germline CDR1 is ENHRY and CDR2 SYGVKD. Written as DNA, the CDR3 is TGTGCCAGCTGGACTAGCGGGAGCTTCGGGGACACCGGGGAGCTGTTTTTT. Amino acids: CASWTSGSFGDTGELFF.

J is TRBJ2-7 and V is TRBV7-9, with 12 positions matching TRBD2. The CDR3 consists of 19 residues. V trimming: 1 base; J trimming: 5 bases; junction bases outside the gene matches: 15. The germline CDR1 and CDR2 sequences are SEHNR and FQNEAQ (reference sequence). CDR3 in amino acids: CASSLDGSTSGRRVHEQYF. The CDR3 DNA reads TGTGCCAGCAGCTTAGACGGTAGTACTAGCGGGAGGCGAGTCCACGAGCAGTACTTC.

CDR3 amino acids: CASSLNTEAFF. The CDR3, as DNA: TGTGCCAGCTCCCTTAACACTGAAGCTTTCTTT. The chain employs TRBV18 and TRBJ1-1; D uncertain. Germline loops: CDR1 KGHSH, CDR2 LQKENI. Trimming removed 6 bases at V and 2 bases at J, with 4 bases between. CDR3 length: 11 residues.

The CDR3 here is CASSLGLVVYNEQFF. In DNA, the CDR3 is TGTGCCAGCAGCTTGGGGCTAGTGGTGTACAATGAGCAGTTCTTC. V is TRBV5-4 and J is TRBJ2-1; no clear D gene. Germline CDR1 and CDR2: SGHNT and YYREEE (reference sequence). The length of the CDR3 is 15 residues. Trimming cost V 0 bases and J 4 bases, with 11 bases left between them.

This clone was recorded at least ten times. The J gene is TRBJ2-3, the V gene TRBV7-2, with 10 bases identical to TRBD2. The germline V gene has CDR1 SGHTA and CDR2 FQGNSA. Trimming cost V 4 bases and J 3 bases; bases outside gene matches: 4. The CDR3 has 15 amino acids. The DNA of the CDR3 is TGTGCCAGCAGCTCGGCTAGCGGGAGTACAGATACGCAGTATTTT. It codes for CASSSASGSTDTQYF. The variable domain in full, completed from reference TRBV7-2 and TRBJ2-3, reads GAGVSQSPSNKVTEKGKDVELRCDPISGHTALYWYRQSLGQGLEFLIYFQGNSAPDKSGLPSDRFSAERTGGSVSTLTIQRTQQEDSAVYLCASSSASGSTDTQYFGPGTRLTVL.